The sequence of this T cell receptor beta chain was determined in a study of T-cell memory formation after mild COVID-19. MiXCR was run by TCRdb on the 5' RACE reads, yielding one entry per CDR3 protein. The table includes roughly 370,000 distinct CDR3 sequences, 15% to 20% detected once. This clonotype was seen only a few times. Its specificity is unknown. Study-wide results and limits: Among CD4+ contracting clones, most were CM and EM, and CD8+ ones EMRA.

The TCR originated in a man aged 18 to 30 who had mild COVID-19 (a few samples of this study predate the infection). Cell type and time point are not known. The specimen was PBMCs or a T cell subset sorted from them (not recorded which).

CDR3 in DNA: TGTGCCAGCAGCTTATCCCCCTATACGCAGTATTTT. Its protein is CASSLSPYTQYF. V gene TRBV7-9 combines with J gene TRBJ2-3; D is unclear. The CDR3 loop spans 12 amino acids. CDR1 is SEHNR and CDR2 is FQNEAQ in the germline V gene (reference sequence). V was cut by 2 bases and J by 7 bases, with 7 bases left in between.